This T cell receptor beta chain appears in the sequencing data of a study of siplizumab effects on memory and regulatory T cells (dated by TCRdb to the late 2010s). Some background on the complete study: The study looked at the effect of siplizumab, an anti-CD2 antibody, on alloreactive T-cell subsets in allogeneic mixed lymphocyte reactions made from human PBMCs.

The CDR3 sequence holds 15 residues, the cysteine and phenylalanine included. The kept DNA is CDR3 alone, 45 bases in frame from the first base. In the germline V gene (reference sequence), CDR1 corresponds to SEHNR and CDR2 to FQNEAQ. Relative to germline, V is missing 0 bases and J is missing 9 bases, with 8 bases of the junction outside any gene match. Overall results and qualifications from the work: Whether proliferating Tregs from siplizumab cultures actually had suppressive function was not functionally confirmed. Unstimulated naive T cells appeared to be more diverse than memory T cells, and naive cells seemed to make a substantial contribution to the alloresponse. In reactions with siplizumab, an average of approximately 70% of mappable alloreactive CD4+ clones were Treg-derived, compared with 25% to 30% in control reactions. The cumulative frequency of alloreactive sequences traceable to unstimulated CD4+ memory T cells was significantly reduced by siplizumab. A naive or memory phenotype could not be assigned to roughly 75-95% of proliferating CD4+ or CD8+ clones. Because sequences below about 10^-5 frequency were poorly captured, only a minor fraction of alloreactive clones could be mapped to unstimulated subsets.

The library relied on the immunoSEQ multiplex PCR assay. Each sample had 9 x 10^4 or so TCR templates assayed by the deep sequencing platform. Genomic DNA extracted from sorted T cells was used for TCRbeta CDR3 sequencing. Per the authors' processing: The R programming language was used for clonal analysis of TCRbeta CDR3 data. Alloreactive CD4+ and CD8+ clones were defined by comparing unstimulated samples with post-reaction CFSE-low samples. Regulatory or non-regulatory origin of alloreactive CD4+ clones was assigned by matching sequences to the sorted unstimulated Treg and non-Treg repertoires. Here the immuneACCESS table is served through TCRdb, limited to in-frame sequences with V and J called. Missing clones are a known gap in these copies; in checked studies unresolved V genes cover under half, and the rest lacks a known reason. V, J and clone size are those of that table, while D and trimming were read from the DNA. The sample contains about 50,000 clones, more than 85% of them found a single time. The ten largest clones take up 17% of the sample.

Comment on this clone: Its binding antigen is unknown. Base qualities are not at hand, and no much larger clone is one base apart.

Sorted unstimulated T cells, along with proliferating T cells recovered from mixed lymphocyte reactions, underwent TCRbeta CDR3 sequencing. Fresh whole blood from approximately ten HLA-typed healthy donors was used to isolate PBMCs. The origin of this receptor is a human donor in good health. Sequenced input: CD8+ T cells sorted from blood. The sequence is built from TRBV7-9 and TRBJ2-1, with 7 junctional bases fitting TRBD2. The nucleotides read TGTGCCAGCAGCTTAGCGGGAGGGCCGGCGGTTGAGCAGTTCTTC. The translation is CASSLAGGPAVEQFF.